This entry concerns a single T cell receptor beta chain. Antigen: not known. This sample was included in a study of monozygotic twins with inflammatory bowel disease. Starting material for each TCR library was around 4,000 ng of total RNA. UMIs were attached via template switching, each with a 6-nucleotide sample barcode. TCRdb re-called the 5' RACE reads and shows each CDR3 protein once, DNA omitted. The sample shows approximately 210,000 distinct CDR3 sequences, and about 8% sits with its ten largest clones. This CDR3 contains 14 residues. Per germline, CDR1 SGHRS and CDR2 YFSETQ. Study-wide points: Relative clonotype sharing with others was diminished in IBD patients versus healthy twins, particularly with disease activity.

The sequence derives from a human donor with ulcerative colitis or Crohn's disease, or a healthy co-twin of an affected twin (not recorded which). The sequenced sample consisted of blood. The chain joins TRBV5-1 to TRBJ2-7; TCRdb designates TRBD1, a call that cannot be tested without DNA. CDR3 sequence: CASSLEKGGDEQYF. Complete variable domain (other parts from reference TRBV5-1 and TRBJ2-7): KAGVTQTPRYLIKTRGQQVTLSCSPISGHRSVSWYQQTPGQGLQFLFEYFSETQRNKGNFPGRFSGRQFSNSRSEMNVSTLELGDSALYLCASSLEKGGDEQYFGPGTRLTVT.